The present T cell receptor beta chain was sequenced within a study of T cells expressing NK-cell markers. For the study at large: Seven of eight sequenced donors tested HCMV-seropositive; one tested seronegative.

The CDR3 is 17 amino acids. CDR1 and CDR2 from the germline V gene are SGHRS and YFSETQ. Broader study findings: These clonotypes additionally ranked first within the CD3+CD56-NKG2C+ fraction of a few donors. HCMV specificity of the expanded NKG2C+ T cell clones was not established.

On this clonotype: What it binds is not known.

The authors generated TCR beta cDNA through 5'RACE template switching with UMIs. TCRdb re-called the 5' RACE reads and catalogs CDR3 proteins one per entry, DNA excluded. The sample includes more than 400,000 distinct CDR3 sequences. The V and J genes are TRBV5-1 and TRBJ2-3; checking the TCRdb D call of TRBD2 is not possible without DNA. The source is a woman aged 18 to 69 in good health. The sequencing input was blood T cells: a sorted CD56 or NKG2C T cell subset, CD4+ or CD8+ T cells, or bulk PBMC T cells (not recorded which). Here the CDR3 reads CASSSSPMGMATDTQYF.